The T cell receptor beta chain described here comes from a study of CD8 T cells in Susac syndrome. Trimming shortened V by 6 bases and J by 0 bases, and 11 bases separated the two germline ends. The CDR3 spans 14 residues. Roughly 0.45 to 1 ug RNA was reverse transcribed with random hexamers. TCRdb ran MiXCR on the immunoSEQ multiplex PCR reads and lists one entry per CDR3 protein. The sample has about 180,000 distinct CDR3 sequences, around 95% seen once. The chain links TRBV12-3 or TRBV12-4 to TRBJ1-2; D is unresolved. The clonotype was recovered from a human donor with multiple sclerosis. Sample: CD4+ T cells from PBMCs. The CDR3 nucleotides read TGTGCCAGCAGACAATACGGCTCTAACTATGGCTACACCTTC. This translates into CASRQYGSNYGYTF.